The clone carrying this T cell receptor (beta chain) was seen just once. Its target is not known. The data were taken from a study of blood T cells in healthy people across ages. With a J-beta primer mix and a sample-barcoded 5' primer, a second PCR ran 7 to 11 cycles. Each CDR3 protein is one row after TCRdb ran MiXCR on the 5' RACE reads. The sample gives about 780,000 distinct CDR3 sequences, around two thirds of which show up once; roughly 26% is in the top ten. V lost 0 bases and J lost 10, with 12 bases in between. The CDR3 runs 13 residues. Looked up from germline, CDR1 is LGHDT and CDR2 is YNNKEL (reference sequence). Notes on the study in general: More naive CD4+ cells and higher diversity marked long-lived donors relative to aged donors. The percentage of naive T cells correlated strongly with TCR beta diversity.

Sequenced material: blood. The V and J genes are TRBV3-1 and TRBJ1-1; TRBD1 is a possible D gene (5 bases). The sequence was obtained from a young man in good health. In nucleotides, the CDR3 is TGTGCCAGCAGCCAAGATTGGGGGTCCGGAGCTTTCTTT. Protein sequence: CASSQDWGSGAFF.